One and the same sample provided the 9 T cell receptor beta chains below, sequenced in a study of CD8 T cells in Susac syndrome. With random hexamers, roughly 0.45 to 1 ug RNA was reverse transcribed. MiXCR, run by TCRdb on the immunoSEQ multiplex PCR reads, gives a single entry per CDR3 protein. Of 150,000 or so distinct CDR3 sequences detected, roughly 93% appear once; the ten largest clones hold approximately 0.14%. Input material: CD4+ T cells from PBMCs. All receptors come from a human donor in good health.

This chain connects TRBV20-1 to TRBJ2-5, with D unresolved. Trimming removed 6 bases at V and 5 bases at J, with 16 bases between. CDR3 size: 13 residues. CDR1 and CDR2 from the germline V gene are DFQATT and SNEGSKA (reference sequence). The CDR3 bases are TGCAGTGCCCTCAGGCAGACGGGTGAGACCCAGTACTTC. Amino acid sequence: CSALRQTGETQYF.

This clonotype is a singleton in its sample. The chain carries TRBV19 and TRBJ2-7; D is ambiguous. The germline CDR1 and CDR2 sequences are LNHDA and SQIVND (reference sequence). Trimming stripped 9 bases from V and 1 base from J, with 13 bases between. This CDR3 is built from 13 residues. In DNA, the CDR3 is TGTGCCAGCGGAGTGGGCCTTTCCTACGAGCAGTACTTC. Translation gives CASGVGLSYEQYF. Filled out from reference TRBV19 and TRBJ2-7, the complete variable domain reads DGGITQSPKYLFRKEGQNVTLSCEQNLNHDAMYWYRQDPGQGLRLIYYSQIVNDFQKGDIAEGYSVSREKKESFPLTVTSAQKNPTAFYLCASGVGLSYEQYFGPGTRLTVT.

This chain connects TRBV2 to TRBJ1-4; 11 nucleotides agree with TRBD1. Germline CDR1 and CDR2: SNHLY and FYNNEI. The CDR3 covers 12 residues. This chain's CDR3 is CAGGDRGEKLFF. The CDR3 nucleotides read TGTGCTGGCGGGGACAGGGGGGAAAAACTGTTTTTT.

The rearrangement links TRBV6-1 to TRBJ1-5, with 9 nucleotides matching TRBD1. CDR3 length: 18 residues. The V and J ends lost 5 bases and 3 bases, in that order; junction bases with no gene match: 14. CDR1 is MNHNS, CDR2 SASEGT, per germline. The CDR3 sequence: CASSLQVMRDRDNQPQHF. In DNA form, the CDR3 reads TGTGCCAGCAGTCTGCAAGTGATGCGGGACAGGGACAATCAGCCCCAGCATTTT.

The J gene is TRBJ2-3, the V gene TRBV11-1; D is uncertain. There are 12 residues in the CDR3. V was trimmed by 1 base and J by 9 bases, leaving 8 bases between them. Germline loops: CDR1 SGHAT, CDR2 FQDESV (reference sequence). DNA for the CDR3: TGTGCCAGCAGCTTAGGAGCTGGCACGCAGTATTTT. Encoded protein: CASSLGAGTQYF.

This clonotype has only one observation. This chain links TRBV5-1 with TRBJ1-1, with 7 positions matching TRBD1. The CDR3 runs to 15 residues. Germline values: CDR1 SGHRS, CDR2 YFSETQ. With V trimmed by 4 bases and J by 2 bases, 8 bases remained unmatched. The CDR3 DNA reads TGCGCCAGCAGCCCCCAGGGGGGGGTTAACACTGAAGCTTTCTTT. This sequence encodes CASSPQGGVNTEAFF.

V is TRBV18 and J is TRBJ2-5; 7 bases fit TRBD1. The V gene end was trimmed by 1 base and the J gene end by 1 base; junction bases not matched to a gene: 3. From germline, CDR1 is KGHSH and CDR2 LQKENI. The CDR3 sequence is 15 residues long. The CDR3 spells CASSPQGAPQETQYF. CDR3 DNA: TGTGCCAGCTCACCACAGGGGGCCCCCCAAGAGACCCAGTACTTC.

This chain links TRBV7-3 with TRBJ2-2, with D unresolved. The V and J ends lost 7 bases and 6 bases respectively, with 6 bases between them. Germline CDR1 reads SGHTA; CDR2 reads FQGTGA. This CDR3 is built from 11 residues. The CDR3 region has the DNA TGTGCCAGCACCCTCTCCGGGGAGCTGTTTTTT. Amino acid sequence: CASTLSGELFF.

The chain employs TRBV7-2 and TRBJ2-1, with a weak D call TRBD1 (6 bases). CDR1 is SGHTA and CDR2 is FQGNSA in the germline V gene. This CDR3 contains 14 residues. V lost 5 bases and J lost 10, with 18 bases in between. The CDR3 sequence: CASSGGQVVREQFF. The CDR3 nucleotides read TGTGCCAGCAGCGGGGGACAAGTGGTTCGGGAGCAGTTCTTC.